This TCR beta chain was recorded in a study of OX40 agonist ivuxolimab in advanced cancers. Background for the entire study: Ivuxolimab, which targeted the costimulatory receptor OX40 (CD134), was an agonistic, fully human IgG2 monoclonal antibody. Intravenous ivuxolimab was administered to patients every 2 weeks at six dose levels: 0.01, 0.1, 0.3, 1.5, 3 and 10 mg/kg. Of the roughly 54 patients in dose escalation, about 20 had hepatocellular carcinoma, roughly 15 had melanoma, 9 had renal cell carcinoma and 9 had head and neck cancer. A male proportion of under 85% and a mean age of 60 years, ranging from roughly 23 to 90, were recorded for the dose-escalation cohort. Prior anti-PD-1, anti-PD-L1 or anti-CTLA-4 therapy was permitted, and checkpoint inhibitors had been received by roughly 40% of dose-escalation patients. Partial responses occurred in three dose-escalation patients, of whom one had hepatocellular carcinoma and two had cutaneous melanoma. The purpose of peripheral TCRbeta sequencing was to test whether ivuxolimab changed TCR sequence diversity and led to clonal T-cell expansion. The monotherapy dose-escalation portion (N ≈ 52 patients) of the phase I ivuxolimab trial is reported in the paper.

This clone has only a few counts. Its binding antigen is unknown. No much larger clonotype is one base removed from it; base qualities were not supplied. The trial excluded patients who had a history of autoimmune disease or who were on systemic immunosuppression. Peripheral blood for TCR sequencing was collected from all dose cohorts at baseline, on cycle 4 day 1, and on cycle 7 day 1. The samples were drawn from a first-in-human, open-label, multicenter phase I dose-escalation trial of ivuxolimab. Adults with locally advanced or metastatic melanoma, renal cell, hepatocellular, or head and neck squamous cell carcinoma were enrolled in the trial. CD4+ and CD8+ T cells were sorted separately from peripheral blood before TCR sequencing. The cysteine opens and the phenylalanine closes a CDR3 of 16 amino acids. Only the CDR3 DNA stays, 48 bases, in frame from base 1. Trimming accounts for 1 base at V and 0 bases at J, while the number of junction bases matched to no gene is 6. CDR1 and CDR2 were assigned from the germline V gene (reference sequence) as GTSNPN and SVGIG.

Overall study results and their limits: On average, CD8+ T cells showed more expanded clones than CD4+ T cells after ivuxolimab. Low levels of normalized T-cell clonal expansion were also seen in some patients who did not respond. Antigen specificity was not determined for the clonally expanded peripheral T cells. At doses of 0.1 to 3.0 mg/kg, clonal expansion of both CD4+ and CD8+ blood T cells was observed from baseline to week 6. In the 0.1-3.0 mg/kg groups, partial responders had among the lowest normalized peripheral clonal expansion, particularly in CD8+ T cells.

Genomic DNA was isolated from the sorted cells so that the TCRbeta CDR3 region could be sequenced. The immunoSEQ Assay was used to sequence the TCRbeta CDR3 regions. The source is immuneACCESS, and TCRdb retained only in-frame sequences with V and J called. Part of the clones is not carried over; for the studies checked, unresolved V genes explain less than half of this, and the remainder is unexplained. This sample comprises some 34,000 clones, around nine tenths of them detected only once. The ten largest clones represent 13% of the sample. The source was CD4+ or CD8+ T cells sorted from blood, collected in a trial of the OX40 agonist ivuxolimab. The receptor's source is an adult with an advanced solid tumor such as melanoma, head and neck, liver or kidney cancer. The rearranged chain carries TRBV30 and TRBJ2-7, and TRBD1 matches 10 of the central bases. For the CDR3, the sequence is CAWSESGTGVSYEQYF. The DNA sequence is TGTGCCTGGAGTGAATCCGGGACAGGGGTCTCCTACGAGCAGTACTTC.